This passage covers 16 T cell receptor beta chains from one sample sequenced in a study of T cells in Graves' hyperthyroidism and ophthalmopathy. TCR beta CDR3 sequences were amplified from RNA transcripts. With the HTBI primer set, the TCR CDR3 went through a first round of RT-PCR. TCRdb itself ran the multiplex PCR reads through MiXCR, one entry per CDR3 protein. The sample consists of under 550,000 distinct CDR3 sequences, 20% of them appearing once. The source material was blood. The receptors come from a man aged 35-49 years with Graves' ophthalmopathy.

This clonotype has more than one count but fewer than ten. V gene TRBV6-2 or TRBV6-3 combines with J gene TRBJ1-5; 9 nucleotides agree with TRBD1. J gave up 6 bases and V 6 bases, and 9 bases lay outside the gene matches. Germline V gene lookup returns CDR1 MNHEY and CDR2 SVGEGT. This CDR3 comprises 15 residues. CDR3 nucleotide sequence: TGTGCCAGCAGGGACCCGGGACAGGGTTTTCAGCCCCAGCATTTT. Residues: CASRDPGQGFQPQHF.

J is TRBJ2-1 and V is TRBV7-9; 12 nucleotides line up with TRBD1. Trimming at V came to 1 base and at J to 8 bases, leaving 3 bases not matched to a gene. This CDR3 has 15 residues. CDR1 is SEHNR and CDR2 is FQNEAQ in the germline V gene (reference sequence). In DNA form, the CDR3 reads TGTGCCAGCAGCTTAGAAGGGACAGGGGGCCATGAGCAGTTCTTC. Amino acid sequence: CASSLEGTGGHEQFF.

This clonotype came up many times. The V call is TRBV30, the J call TRBJ1-2; 7 nucleotides agree with TRBD1. Germline V gene sequence: CDR1 GTSNPN, CDR2 SVGIG (reference sequence). The CDR3 loop spans 14 amino acids. The V segment lost 4 bases and the J segment 5 bases; nucleotides outside the gene matches: 10. CDR3 protein: CAWIGEGAWYGYTF. The CDR3, as DNA: TGTGCCTGGATAGGTGAGGGGGCATGGTATGGCTACACCTTC.

In DNA form, the CDR3 reads TGCAGTGCTAGGCGTGCGGGGGATTTATATGGCTACACCTTC. Translating it yields CSARRAGDLYGYTF. The V gene is TRBV20-1, the J gene TRBJ1-2; a possible D gene is TRBD1 (5 bases). Deletions cut 3 bases from V and 5 bases from J, with 16 bases between. In germline, CDR1 is DFQATT, CDR2 SNEGSKA (reference sequence). The CDR3 contains 14 residues.

This clonotype was picked up many times. The CDR3 region is CAWSGQFVSYTF. DNA of the CDR3: TGTGCCTGGAGCGGACAGTTTGTTAGCTACACCTTC. The gene calls are TRBV30 and TRBJ1-2; D might be TRBD1 (6 bases). V gave up 3 bases and J gave up 9 bases, with 14 bases separating them. CDR1 and CDR2 (germline): GTSNPN, SVGIG (reference sequence). The CDR3 sequence is 12 residues long.

This sequence joins TRBV6-2 or TRBV6-3 and TRBJ2-2, with 7 bases that match TRBD1. This CDR3 has 15 amino acids. The V gene's germline CDR1 is MNHEY and CDR2 SVGEGT. V lost 5 bases to trimming and J lost 0 bases; unmatched junction nucleotides: 3. The CDR3 DNA reads as TGTGCCAGCAGTAACACAGGGGCGAACACCGGGGAGCTGTTTTTT. It encodes CASSNTGANTGELFF.

Remarks on this clonotype: This may arise from a read error, as a much more abundant clone is one base away. The genes are TRBV5-6 and TRBJ2-3; D is ambiguous. V shed 4 bases and J shed 2 bases, with 5 bases lying between them. The CDR3 has 12 amino acids. Per germline, CDR1 SGHDT and CDR2 YYEEEE. The CDR3 region is CASSGVTDTQYF. The CDR3 DNA reads TGTGCCAGCAGCGGGGTCACAGATACGCAGTATTTT.

There are many counts of this clonotype. The V and J genes are TRBV3-1 and TRBJ1-1; D possibly corresponds to TRBD1 (6 bases). Per the germline V gene, CDR1 is LGHDT and CDR2 is YNNKEL (reference sequence). This CDR3 comprises 15 residues. V was clipped by 0 bases and J by 4 bases, with 12 bases between them. CDR3 amino acids: CASSQDLRGATEAFF. The CDR3 DNA sequence: TGTGCCAGCAGCCAAGACTTAAGGGGGGCCACTGAAGCTTTCTTT.

This clonotype has a handful of counts. The chain carries TRBV18 and TRBJ2-5; 9 bases agree with TRBD2. Germline V gene lookup returns CDR1 KGHSH and CDR2 LQKENI. V shed 3 bases, J shed 6 bases, and the junction held 5 bases outside the gene matches. The CDR3 extends over 14 amino acids. This chain's CDR3 is CASSPGLAMKTQYF. CDR3 sequence (DNA): TGTGCCAGCTCACCGGGACTAGCTATGAAGACCCAGTACTTC.

The CDR3 loop reads CASSSNPYEQYF. In nucleotides, the CDR3 is TGTGCCAGCAGCTCCAACCCCTACGAGCAGTACTTC. This chain joins TRBV12-3 or TRBV12-4 and TRBJ2-7; D unclear. The ends were cut back, 6 bases at V and 2 bases at J, with 8 bases in the middle. CDR3 length equals 12 residues.

The gene calls are TRBV5-4 and TRBJ1-6; 8 nucleotides agree with TRBD1. CDR3 size: 13 residues. J gave up 14 bases and V 0 bases, and 4 bases lay outside the gene matches. Germline V gene lookup returns CDR1 SGHNT and CDR2 YYREEE (reference sequence). The CDR3 sequence is CASSLDQGATLHF. The CDR3 nucleotides are TGTGCCAGCAGCTTGGATCAGGGGGCTACCCTCCACTTT.

The chain recombines TRBV2 with TRBJ2-2; no clear D. The germline V and J ends were trimmed by 6 bases and 0 bases, with 14 bases remaining between them. Germline lookup yields CDR1 SNHLY and CDR2 FYNNEI. The CDR3 consists of 16 residues. This CDR3 is CASSQARTSNTGELFF. The CDR3 nucleotides read TGTGCCAGCAGCCAAGCGCGGACGTCGAACACCGGGGAGCTGTTTTTT.

V is TRBV7-2 and J is TRBJ1-2; 7 nucleotides align to TRBD1. The CDR3 sequence is 13 residues long. V shed 4 bases, J shed 2 bases, and the junction held 1 base outside the gene matches. Germline values: CDR1 SGHTA, CDR2 FQGNSA. Here the CDR3 reads CASSSRGNYGYTF. For the CDR3, the DNA is TGTGCCAGCAGCTCCAGGGGGAACTATGGCTACACCTTC.

The chain carries TRBV5-1 and TRBJ2-3; a possible D gene is TRBD2 (5 bases). Germline V gene lookup returns CDR1 SGHRS and CDR2 YFSETQ. Trimming took 0 bases from V and 6 from J, leaving 11 bases between them. This CDR3 is 14 amino acids long. Here the CDR3 DNA reads TGCGCCAGCAGCTTGGCCCCTAGCTGGGATACGCAGTATTTT. Its protein is CASSLAPSWDTQYF. The whole variable domain, filled in from reference TRBV5-1 and TRBJ2-3, reads KAGVTQTPRYLIKTRGQQVTLSCSPISGHRSVSWYQQTPGQGLQFLFEYFSETQRNKGNFPGRFSGRQFSNSRSEMNVSTLELGDSALYLCASSLAPSWDTQYFGPGTRLTVL.

There are a few counts of this clonotype. One end of the junction varies from germline; a read error may be responsible. The rearrangement links TRBV28 to TRBJ2-5; TRBD2 matches 7 bases. There are 17 residues in the CDR3. CDR1 and CDR2 (germline): MDHEN, SYDVKM. The CDR3 loop reads CASSLRTRRARQEAQYF. CDR3 sequence (DNA): TGTGCCAGCAGTTTACGGACTAGGAGGGCCCGCCAAGAGGCCCAGTACTTC. Filled out from reference TRBV28 and TRBJ2-5, the complete variable domain reads DVKVTQSSRYLVKRTGEKVFLECVQDMDHENMFWYRQDPGLGLRLIYFSYDVKMKEKGDIPEGYSVSREKKERFSLILESASTNQTSMYLCASSLRTRRARQEAQYFGPGTRLLVL.

This clonotype has a count of ten or more. The V call is TRBV3-1, the J call TRBJ1-5; D remains unclear. V shed 1 base and J shed 4 bases, with 11 bases lying between them. Germline V gives CDR1 LGHDT, CDR2 YNNKEL (reference sequence). The CDR3 is 15 residues long. In DNA, the CDR3 is TGTGCCAGCAGCCAAGGTGGGGTCGGTAATCAGCCCCAGCATTTT. Encoded protein: CASSQGGVGNQPQHF.